This T cell receptor beta chain was recorded in a study of cytotoxic CD8 clonotypes in ibrutinib-treated CLL. Study at large: The cohort had 10 to 12 relapsed/refractory and over 14 treatment-naive patients, 17 IGHV unmutated. Overall study findings and caveats: Researchers report that baseline clonality outpaced age-matched healthy donors and tracked circulating CD8+ T-cell counts.

This clone was observed a few times. Its antigen is unidentified. Data came from immunoSEQ multiplex PCR; TCRdb stores just in-frame clones and leaves some out. This sample carries over 150,000 clones, 81% of them seen once, and the ten largest clones take approximately 2%. Per germline, CDR1 SGHKS and CDR2 YYEKEE (reference sequence). CDR3 length: 14 residues. The trim removed 5 bases at V and 4 bases at J, leaving 5 bases unmatched. Sample: PBMCs, taken after 12 months of ibrutinib treatment. The chain joins TRBV5-5 to TRBJ1-2, with TRBD1 matching 10 bases. The sequence came from a human donor with chronic lymphocytic leukemia. The CDR3 reads CASSFRTGGYGYTF. The CDR3 nucleotides read TGTGCCAGCAGTTTCCGGACAGGGGGCTATGGCTACACCTTC.